These T cell receptor beta chains were read from a single sample in a study of T cells in localized non-small cell lung cancer. TCRdb's table, derived via immunoSEQ multiplex PCR, lists solely in-frame clones and lacks some. The sample yields approximately 54,000 clones, about four fifths seen once. Sequenced here: peripheral blood, sampled before any cancer treatment. All receptors come from a female donor over 55 with stage II squamous cell lung carcinoma. The CDR3 runs from the conserved cysteine through the conserved F or W. Fields, in order: D gene, CDR3 length, V gene, clone size, J gene, CDR3 protein, CDR3 DNA. D genes are given only for firm matches. Size is stated for part of the rows, as once, few or many counts, or as a class when the clone is expanded.

-	14	TRBV11-2	-	TRBJ2-1	CASSLEALYNEQFF	TGTGCCAGCAGCTTAGAGGCCTTATACAATGAGCAGTTCTTC
-	13	TRBV7-2	once	TRBJ2-7	CASSTGPGYEQYF	TGTGCCAGCAGCACGGGCCCGGGCTACGAGCAGTACTTC
-	18	TRBV23-1	-	TRBJ1-2	CASSPMGPSGRLNYGYTF	TGCGCCAGCAGTCCGATGGGCCCCTCAGGGCGACTTAACTATGGCTACACCTTC
TRBD1	14	TRBV19	few	TRBJ1-5	CASSAQTGSQPQHF	TGTGCCAGTAGTGCCCAGACAGGGAGTCAGCCCCAGCATTTT
-	13	TRBV11-2	-	TRBJ2-7	CASSLVAGVEQYF	TGTGCCAGCAGCTTAGTAGCAGGGGTCGAGCAGTACTTC
TRBD1	15	TRBV25-1	-	TRBJ1-5	CASSVSGGGNQPQHF	TGTGCCAGCAGTGTGTCTGGAGGGGGCAACCAGCCCCAGCATTTT
TRBD2	17	TRBV4-3	-	TRBJ2-1	CASSQDARGAYYNEQFF	TGCGCCAGCAGCCAAGATGCGCGGGGGGCCTACTACAATGAGCAGTTCTTC
-	14	TRBV19	few	TRBJ2-5	CASSIAAGQETQYF	TGTGCCAGTAGTATAGCGGCCGGGCAAGAGACCCAGTACTTC
-	12	TRBV5-1	-	TRBJ1-2	CASGAGRNGYTF	TGCGCCAGCGGGGCAGGGAGAAATGGCTACACCTTC
TRBD1	15	TRBV7-8	few	TRBJ2-7	CASSSGQWDSYEQYF	TGTGCCAGCAGCTCGGGACAGTGGGACTCCTACGAGCAGTACTTC
-	11	TRBV7-2	-	TRBJ1-3	CASSPRNTIYF	TGTGCCAGCAGCCCGCGAAACACCATATATTTT
TRBD2	15	TRBV5-1	-	TRBJ2-1	CASSSGLADYNEQFF	TGCGCCAGCAGCTCAGGACTAGCCGACTACAATGAGCAGTTCTTC
-	13	TRBV7-3	once	TRBJ1-2	CASSPGPNYGYTF	TGTGCCAGCAGCCCAGGACCTAACTATGGCTACACCTTC
-	16	TRBV5-1	-	TRBJ2-3	CASSGGTAGSADTQYF	TGCGCCAGCAGCGGGGGGACGGCAGGGTCGGCAGATACGCAGTATTTT
-	15	TRBV6-1	-	TRBJ1-5	CASFLEGGLNQPQHF	TGTGCCAGCTTTTTGGAGGGGGGCCTTAATCAGCCCCAGCATTTT
-	10	TRBV30	-	TRBJ1-2	CALERHGYTF	TGTGCTCTGGAACGCCATGGCTACACCTTC